This T cell receptor beta chain was identified during a study of T cells in Graves' hyperthyroidism and ophthalmopathy. About the research overall: Peripheral blood was acquired at first diagnosis, ahead of any therapy whatsoever.

The CDR3 consists of 15 residues. V lost 5 bases and J 3 bases, leaving 17 bases between the germline ends. CDR1 MDHEN and CDR2 SYDVKM come from the germline V gene. The definition of stable Graves' hyperthyroidism was no ophthalmopathy progression within 18 months. Patients having uncontrolled infection, another autoimmune disease, pregnancy or lactation were not included. TCR beta CDR3 regions were amplified from RNA. The HTBI primer set drove a first-round RT-PCR of the TCR CDR3. One entry per CDR3 protein results from TCRdb running MiXCR on the multiplex PCR reads. The profile covers about 500,000 distinct CDR3 sequences, with approximately 15% appearing a single time and under 20% taken by the ten largest. The sample holds many counts of this clonotype.

V and J are TRBV28 and TRBJ2-7; weak D call: TRBD2 (5 bases). Sequenced sample: blood. The sequence was obtained from a woman aged 18-29 years with Graves' hyperthyroidism. The CDR3 region is CASSPVRAAGYEQYF. CDR3 coding DNA: TGTGCCAGCAGTCCCGTCCGGGCCGCGGGCTACGAGCAGTACTTC.